Shown below are 27 T cell receptor beta chains from a single sample sequenced in a study of OX40 agonist ivuxolimab in advanced cancers. The library was built by means of the immunoSEQ multiplex PCR assay. TCRdb stores this immuneACCESS table with in-frame sequences only. Part of the clones is absent; in the studies checked, under half of the shortfall reflects unresolved V genes, and no reason is known for the rest. The sample table contains roughly 91,000 clones; only one count was recorded for roughly 89% of them. The ten most abundant clones make up just under 0.8% of the sample. The source material was CD4+ or CD8+ T cells sorted from blood, sampled in a trial of the OX40 agonist ivuxolimab. Receptors originate from an adult with an advanced solid tumor such as melanoma, head and neck, liver or kidney cancer.

This chain joins TRBV5-6 and TRBJ1-2, with 7 bases matching TRBD1. J was trimmed by 6 bases and V by 0 bases; bases with no gene match: 2. CDR3 length: 13 amino acids. Germline CDR1 and CDR2: SGHDT and YYEEEE. CDR3 amino acids: CASSLGQGDGYTF. CDR3 bases: TGTGCCAGCAGCTTGGGACAGGGTGATGGCTACACCTTC.

The rearrangement uses TRBV7-2 and TRBJ1-3; D remains unclear. V was trimmed by 0 bases and J by 0 bases, leaving 9 bases between them. The CDR3 contains 16 residues. Germline V gives CDR1 SGHTA, CDR2 FQGNSA. In DNA, the CDR3 is TGTGCCAGCAGCTTAGCGTCCCAGGTCTCTGGAAACACCATATATTTT. Protein: CASSLASQVSGNTIYF.

This rearrangement joins TRBV18 to TRBJ1-3; D might be TRBD1 (5 bases). Trimming cost V 3 bases and J 6 bases, with 6 bases left between them. CDR1 and CDR2 from the germline V gene are KGHSH and LQKENI. The CDR3 totals 12 residues. The CDR3 is CASSPGENTIYF. CDR3 sequence (DNA): TGTGCCAGCTCACCGGGGGAAAACACCATATATTTT.

The chain couples TRBV20-1 to TRBJ1-2; D is unresolved. The V end was cut by 3 bases, the J end by 8 bases, with 10 bases between. Per germline, CDR1 DFQATT and CDR2 SNEGSKA (reference sequence). This CDR3 comprises 11 residues. The CDR3 sequence is CSASKGYGYTF. The CDR3 bases are TGCAGTGCTAGTAAAGGGTACGGCTACACCTTC.

This chain connects TRBV4-1 to TRBJ1-2, with D hard to call. Germline-derived CDR1 and CDR2 are MGHRA and YSYEKL. This CDR3 is 14 amino acids long. The ends were cut back, 2 bases at V and 4 bases at J, with 11 bases in the middle. For the CDR3, the DNA is TGCGCCAGCAGCCAATCCCAGGCGATCTATGGCTACACCTTC. This gives the protein CASSQSQAIYGYTF.

The rearrangement links TRBV11-1 to TRBJ1-5; the D gene is possibly TRBD1 (6 bases). CDR3 length: 17 residues. The V gene's germline CDR1 is SGHAT and CDR2 FQDESV (reference sequence). V was clipped by 4 bases and J by 0 bases, with 16 bases between them. The CDR3 coding sequence is TGTGCCAGCAGCTCATATGACAGGCTAGATAGCAATCAGCCCCAGCATTTT. It is translated as CASSSYDRLDSNQPQHF. The full variable domain, completed using reference TRBV11-1 and TRBJ1-5, is EAEVAQSPRYKITEKSQAVAFWCDPISGHATLYWYRQILGQGPELLVQFQDESVVDDSQLPKDRFSAERLKGVDSTLKIQPAELGDSAMYLCASSSYDRLDSNQPQHFGDGTRLSIL.

The chain has TRBV28 and TRBJ1-2; tentative D call: TRBD1 (5 bases). This CDR3 has 17 amino acids. Trimming cost V 6 bases and J 2 bases, with 22 bases left between them. Germline-derived CDR1 and CDR2 are MDHEN and SYDVKM. As DNA, the CDR3 is TGTGCCAGCAGATCGTTCCCAGCGGTTACAGGAAACTATGGCTACACCTTC. This encodes CASRSFPAVTGNYGYTF.

The chain couples TRBV5-4 to TRBJ2-3; 8 nucleotides line up with TRBD2. The junction had 7 bases not matched to a gene; V was cut back by 10 bases and J by 0 bases. Looked up from germline, CDR1 is SGHNT and CDR2 is YYREEE (reference sequence). There are 14 residues in the CDR3. In DNA, the CDR3 is TGTGCCTCTACGGCGGGGGGAAGCACAGATACGCAGTATTTT. Residues: CASTAGGSTDTQYF.

The chain carries TRBV28 and TRBJ2-7; 12 bases are shared with TRBD1. The CDR3 is made up of 15 amino acids. Germline V gene lookup returns CDR1 MDHEN and CDR2 SYDVKM. The V and J ends lost 4 bases and 5 bases, in that order; junction bases with no gene match: 6. CDR3 sequence reads: CASSSPGQGAHEQYF. The CDR3 DNA is TGTGCCAGCAGTTCACCGGGACAGGGGGCCCACGAGCAGTACTTC.

The gene calls are TRBV30 and TRBJ1-2; no clear D. Per germline, CDR1 GTSNPN and CDR2 SVGIG (reference sequence). The CDR3 covers 12 residues. V shed 1 base and J shed 9 bases, with 12 bases lying between them. The chain's CDR3 is CAWSASTASYTF. As DNA, the CDR3 is TGTGCCTGGAGTGCGTCAACTGCCAGCTACACCTTC.

V and J are TRBV6-5 and TRBJ1-1; 7 positions match TRBD1. V was clipped by 4 bases and J by 6 bases; unmatched bases: 8. The CDR3 extends over 14 amino acids. Germline V lookup: CDR1 MNHEY, CDR2 SVGAGI. The CDR3, as DNA: TGTGCCAGCAGTTTTCCGGGACAGACGGCTGAAGCTTTCTTT. It specifies CASSFPGQTAEAFF.

The rearrangement uses TRBV7-9 and TRBJ2-7, with 8 bases fitting TRBD1. CDR3 length: 14 residues. J was trimmed by 5 bases and V by 4 bases; bases with no gene match: 7. Germline loops: CDR1 SEHNR, CDR2 FQNEAQ (reference sequence). This CDR3 reads CASSWGQARDEQYF. CDR3 in DNA: TGTGCCAGCAGCTGGGGACAGGCGCGCGACGAGCAGTACTTC.

The CDR3 DNA sequence: TGTGCCAGCAGCTTGGCCGGGGGGGGGACAGATACGCAGTATTTT. Its protein product is CASSLAGGGTDTQYF. This sequence joins TRBV5-4 and TRBJ2-3; TRBD2 matches 8 bases. The germline CDR1 and CDR2 sequences are SGHNT and YYREEE (reference sequence). There are 15 residues in the CDR3. The V segment lost 0 bases and the J segment 3 bases; nucleotides outside the gene matches: 3.

The rearrangement joins TRBV30 to TRBJ2-7; no clear D. Trimming shortened V by 0 bases and J by 2 bases, and 11 bases separated the two germline ends. This CDR3 comprises 14 residues. CDR1 and CDR2 from the germline V gene are GTSNPN and SVGIG (reference sequence). The CDR3 protein is CAWSVRRLAYEQYF. The CDR3 DNA reads TGTGCCTGGAGTGTAAGACGGCTAGCCTACGAGCAGTACTTC.

The chain employs TRBV10-3 and TRBJ1-1, with 10 bases fitting TRBD1. Trimming at V came to 10 bases and at J to 8 bases, leaving 16 bases not matched to a gene. The germline V gene encodes CDR1 ENHRY and CDR2 SYGVKD. This CDR3 is 15 amino acids long. The CDR3 DNA reads TGTGCCACCGCGGGGGCAACTGGGACAGGGGAGGAAGCTTTCTTT. Amino acids: CATAGATGTGEEAFF.

Details on this clone: Sequence at one end of the junction differs from germline and may be a read error. This chain links TRBV30 with TRBJ2-4, with TRBD1 identical over 9 bases. Per the germline V gene, CDR1 is GTSNPN and CDR2 is SVGIG (reference sequence). The CDR3 totals 13 residues. Here the CDR3 reads CAWSGHTGGVGAF. In DNA form, the CDR3 reads TGTGCCTGGAGTGGTCACACAGGGGGCGTGGGGGCCTTC.

For the CDR3, the DNA is TGTGCCAGCAGCTTGCTTGCGGGGCAACTCCAGTTCTTC. Translation gives CASSLLAGQLQFF. The rearrangement links TRBV11-3 to TRBJ2-1; D perhaps matches TRBD2 (6 bases). Trimming pared 3 bases from V and 13 bases from J, leaving 16 bases between. Germline V gene sequence: CDR1 SGHNT, CDR2 YENEEA. This CDR3 contains 13 residues.

This sequence joins TRBV5-1 and TRBJ2-2; tentatively, D is TRBD1 (6 bases). Germline CDR1 and CDR2: SGHRS and YFSETQ. This CDR3 has 13 residues. Trimming took 4 bases from V and 8 from J, leaving 12 bases between them. This chain's CDR3 is CASSPDGQGELFF. The CDR3 DNA follows: TGCGCCAGCAGCCCGGATGGACAGGGGGAGCTGTTTTTT. The full variable domain, in which reference TRBV5-1 and TRBJ2-2 provide the parts outside the CDR3, is KAGVTQTPRYLIKTRGQQVTLSCSPISGHRSVSWYQQTPGQGLQFLFEYFSETQRNKGNFPGRFSGRQFSNSRSEMNVSTLELGDSALYLCASSPDGQGELFFGEGSRLTVL.

Details on this clone: One end of the junction fails to match germline, which may point to a read error. The chain joins TRBV7-7 to TRBJ1-1; the match to TRBD1 covers 7 bases. Germline V CDR1 and CDR2: SSHAT, FNYEAQ (reference sequence). This CDR3 comprises 15 residues. The DNA of the CDR3 is TGTGCTAGCAGCTCCTGGGGAGGGGGCAACACTGAAGCTTTCTTT. It codes for CASSSWGGGNTEAFF.

This clone has only one observation. The J gene is TRBJ2-2, the V gene TRBV7-3; 7 positions agree with TRBD2. The CDR3 loop spans 14 amino acids. Germline V gene data show CDR1 as SGHTA and CDR2 as FQGTGA. J lost 8 bases, V lost 2 bases, and 5 bases had no gene match. Here the CDR3 reads CASSLSGREGELFF. The CDR3 nucleotides read TGTGCCAGCAGCTTATCTGGGAGGGAGGGGGAGCTGTTTTTT.

The genes are TRBV7-9 and TRBJ2-4; D may be TRBD1 (6 bases). The CDR3 is made up of 16 amino acids. The germline V gene encodes CDR1 SEHNR and CDR2 FQNEAQ (reference sequence). V lost 3 bases, J lost 0 bases, and 12 bases lay in between. The chain's CDR3 is CASSFGQNLAKNIQYF. CDR3 bases: TGTGCCAGCAGCTTTGGACAGAATCTAGCCAAAAACATTCAGTACTTC.

This clone appeared a single time. The chain uses TRBV25-1 and TRBJ2-3; 7 bases map to TRBD1. This CDR3 is built from 15 residues. The ends lost 5 bases at V and 4 bases at J; junction bases unmatched: 9. The germline gives CDR1 MGHDK, CDR2 SYGVNS. The CDR3 loop reads CASSPTGVSADTQYF. CDR3 nucleotides: TGTGCCAGCAGTCCCACAGGGGTCTCTGCAGATACGCAGTATTTT.

The J gene is TRBJ2-5, the V gene TRBV5-1, with 8 positions matching TRBD2. V gave up 2 bases and J gave up 2 bases; unmatched junction bases: 2. Looked up from germline, CDR1 is SGHRS and CDR2 is YFSETQ. The CDR3 is made up of 14 amino acids. CDR3 in DNA: TGCGCCAGCAGCTTCTCGGGGGGGCAAGAGACCCAGTACTTC. This codes for CASSFSGGQETQYF.

Note on this clone: Other DNA sequences in the sample encode the same CDR3. The chain employs TRBV7-2 and TRBJ2-7, with D maybe TRBD2 (5 bases). CDR1 and CDR2 from the germline V gene are SGHTA and FQGNSA. There are 15 residues in the CDR3. Trimming stripped 0 bases from V and 1 base from J, with 10 bases between. This CDR3 is CASSLATPGSYEQYF. The CDR3 DNA follows: TGTGCCAGCAGCTTAGCCACCCCGGGATCCTACGAGCAGTACTTC.

The chain recombines TRBV28 with TRBJ1-1, with 7 nucleotides matching TRBD1. Germline CDR1 is MDHEN and CDR2 is SYDVKM. J gave up 8 bases and V 6 bases, and 15 bases lay outside the gene matches. The length of the CDR3 is 15 residues. The CDR3 DNA sequence: TGTGCCAGCAGGGGTACAGGGGAGGAAGGTAGGGAAGCTTTCTTT. Translated: CASRGTGEEGREAFF.

The rearrangement joins TRBV4-3 to TRBJ2-3; D is perhaps TRBD2 (5 bases). Germline lookup yields CDR1 LGHNA and CDR2 YSLEER. V lost 2 bases and J lost 7, with 22 bases in between. The CDR3 is 17 residues long. DNA of the CDR3: TGCGCCAGCAGCCAAAGTTCCTGGGAGCGAAGCACGAATACGCAGTATTTT. Amino acids: CASSQSSWERSTNTQYF.

The chain employs TRBV28 and TRBJ2-5; 7 positions agree with TRBD1. Germline CDR1 reads MDHEN; CDR2 reads SYDVKM. J lost 5 bases, V lost 9 bases, and 9 bases had no gene match. CDR3 size: 13 residues. The CDR3 sequence: CASGTVALETQYF. CDR3 in DNA: TGTGCCAGTGGGACAGTAGCTTTGGAGACCCAGTACTTC. The full variable domain, its missing parts supplied by reference TRBV28 and TRBJ2-5, is DVKVTQSSRYLVKRTGEKVFLECVQDMDHENMFWYRQDPGLGLRLIYFSYDVKMKEKGDIPEGYSVSREKKERFSLILESASTNQTSMYLCASGTVALETQYFGPGTRLLVL.